This is a list of T cell receptor beta chains from one sample in a study of beta chain features in type 1 diabetes. Assay: immunoSEQ multiplex PCR; the TCRdb copy retains only in-frame clones and omits some. Here the sample spans around 600,000 clones, around 11% being singletons. The specimen was naive CD4+ T cells from blood. The receptors stem from a man aged 30-40 years with type 1 diabetes. Each CDR3 is given without its conserved first and last residue. Fields, in order: J gene, V gene, CDR3 protein.

TRBJ2-2 TRBV30 AWSVRELF
TRBJ1-5 TRBV19 ASSSSTVGNQPQH
TRBJ2-3 TRBV18 ASSPRTQTGGITDTQY
TRBJ1-2 TRBV7-9 ASSLGQEDPGYT
TRBJ2-5 TRBV25-1 ASSPPGGRQAQY
TRBJ1-3 TRBV9 ASSVDVILSGNTIY
TRBJ1-2 TRBV6-1 ASSERTAGYT
TRBJ1-5 TRBV2 ASSVRGADQPQH
TRBJ1-4 TRBV9 ASSVRGQLNEKLF
TRBJ2-7 TRBV2 ASRRDRPSREQY
TRBJ2-2 TRBV27 ASRTKPGSDGTGELF
TRBJ2-3 TRBV2 ASSEEVREFTDTQY
TRBJ1-3 TRBV4-2 ASSRDRGSSGNTIY
TRBJ1-2 TRBV9 ASSSRDERDYGYT
TRBJ1-6 TRBV25-1 ASSENSPLH
TRBJ1-2 TRBV6-5 ASSYSGRAYGYT
TRBJ2-6 TRBV14 ASSDPSGANVLT
TRBJ2-4 TRBV6-5 ASKPGQLKNIQY
TRBJ2-7 TRBV5-1 ASTPTGSYEQY
TRBJ1-2 TRBV29-1 SASLQGARGYT
TRBJ1-2 TRBV2 ASTGGGSYGYT
TRBJ1-1 TRBV7-9 ASSLYRESAEAF
TRBJ2-7 TRBV29-1 SVVAGPISYEQY